This passage covers 5 T cell receptor beta chains from one sample sequenced in a study of blood T cell repertoires in COVID-19. Assay used: immunoSEQ multiplex PCR; TCRdb lists only in-frame clones, some missing. The sample has hundreds of thousands of clones, about 88% seen once; the top ten hold less than 0.75%. The sample consisted of peripheral blood. These receptors were obtained from a man aged 40-49 years with acute or convalescent COVID-19.

Details on this clone: Within the sample, other DNA sequences also encode this same CDR3. The chain is built from TRBV28 and TRBJ1-2, with 9 bases that match TRBD1. Germline V CDR1 and CDR2: MDHEN, SYDVKM. Unmatched junction bases numbered 3, after V lost 3 bases and J lost 4 bases. The CDR3 sequence is 14 residues long. The CDR3 spells CASSFRTGVYGYTF. CDR3 nucleotides: TGTGCCAGCAGTTTTAGGACAGGGGTCTATGGCTACACCTTC.

The J gene is TRBJ2-7, the V gene TRBV27, with 8 nucleotides matching TRBD2. V shed 2 bases, J shed 3 bases, and the junction held 3 bases outside the gene matches. CDR3 size: 14 residues. CDR1 MNHEY and CDR2 SMNVEV come from the germline V gene (reference sequence). The CDR3 reads CASSLRGGHYEQYF. CDR3 DNA sequence: TGTGCCAGCAGTTTACGGGGGGGCCACTACGAGCAGTACTTC.

The chain is built from TRBV6-1 and TRBJ1-6; D is perhaps TRBD1 (5 bases). The length of the CDR3 is 13 residues. Germline V CDR1 and CDR2: MNHNS, SASEGT. The V end was cut by 5 bases, the J end by 10 bases, with 12 bases between. The CDR3 protein is CASSWGTNSPLHF. In nucleotides, the CDR3 is TGTGCCAGCAGTTGGGGCACAAACTCACCCCTCCACTTT.

This chain joins TRBV2 and TRBJ2-2; D may be TRBD2 (6 bases). Trimming removed 4 bases from V and 7 bases from J, with 13 bases in between. The CDR3 runs to 14 residues. Germline CDR1 SNHLY, CDR2 FYNNEI. This CDR3 reads CASSVWGEDGELFF. CDR3 nucleotide sequence: TGTGCCAGCAGTGTGTGGGGGGAGGACGGGGAGCTGTTTTTT.

This chain links TRBV6-5 with TRBJ2-3; 10 bases are shared with TRBD1. The CDR3 runs 16 residues. The V and J ends lost 4 bases and 3 bases, in that order; junction bases with no gene match: 7. Germline V gives CDR1 MNHEY, CDR2 SVGAGI. Written as DNA, the CDR3 is TGTGCCAGCAGTTTAGGCCTGGGACAGGGGACAGATACGCAGTATTTT. This gives the protein CASSLGLGQGTDTQYF.